This TCR beta chain was captured in a study of blood T cells in healthy people across ages. Study as a whole: About one barcoded beta molecule per two T cells was captured by template switching. Study-level findings and limits: The CMV status of each donor remained undetermined, and this could have confounded shifts in expanded clonotypes. There were more naive CD4+ cells and higher diversity in long-lived donors than in aged donors.

The CDR3 has 16 residues. J lost 6 bases, V lost 5 bases, and 9 bases had no gene match. This clonotype was seen only a few times. Its specificity is not known. A second roughly 6 to 11 cycle PCR used barcoded and J-beta primers. Every cDNA molecule carried a tag from a template-switch adaptor bearing 12 random nucleotides. From the 5' RACE reads, TCRdb called clonotypes with MiXCR, one entry per CDR3 protein. The sample shows about 800,000 distinct CDR3 sequences, roughly 64% of them seen only once. The chain links TRBV12-3 or TRBV12-4 to TRBJ2-2; 10 bases fit TRBD2. This TCR was sampled from a young man in good health. The sample taken for sequencing was blood. The CDR3 region is CASSPLPSGRPGELFF. The CDR3 nucleotides are TGTGCCAGCAGTCCCCTGCCTAGCGGGAGACCCGGGGAGCTGTTTTTT.